The 23 T cell receptor beta chains given below trace back to one sample, sequenced in a study of technical replicates of blood from a few donors. Measured with immunoSEQ multiplex PCR; TCRdb has only the in-frame clones, and not every one. The sample shows roughly 85,000 clones, 94% of them seen only once. Sequencing used T cells isolated from PBMCs. These receptors all stem from a human donor in good health.

The J gene is TRBJ2-5, the V gene TRBV5-1; TRBD2 matches 14 bases. Germline CDR1 is SGHRS and CDR2 is YFSETQ. CDR3 size: 16 residues. V shed 5 bases and J 4 bases; nucleotides not matched to a gene: 7. CDR3 sequence reads: CASSEPGLAGVETQYF. CDR3 in DNA: TGCGCCAGCAGTGAACCGGGACTAGCGGGGGTAGAGACCCAGTACTTC.

The rearrangement links TRBV7-3 to TRBJ2-3; 7 bases map to TRBD1. V shed 5 bases and J 5 bases; nucleotides not matched to a gene: 10. This CDR3 is built from 15 residues. Per the germline V gene, CDR1 is SGHTA and CDR2 is FQGTGA. CDR3 sequence reads: CASSPGRGMVDTQYF. The CDR3 region has the DNA TGTGCCAGCAGCCCGGGCAGGGGGATGGTAGATACGCAGTATTTT.

A single count supports this clone. The chain joins TRBV4-1 to TRBJ2-1; 10 bases match TRBD2. V trimming: 4 bases; J trimming: 3 bases; junction bases outside the gene matches: 12. The CDR3 loop spans 18 amino acids. The V gene's germline CDR1 is MGHRA and CDR2 YSYEKL. The CDR3 nucleotides read TGCGCCAGCAGCCCTAGGGGGGCTAGCGGGAGAGACTACAATGAGCAGTTCTTC. Protein sequence: CASSPRGASGRDYNEQFF.

The genes are TRBV5-4 and TRBJ1-2; D might be TRBD1 (6 bases). This CDR3 spans 14 amino acids. V was trimmed by 0 bases and J by 4 bases, leaving 10 bases between them. The V gene's germline CDR1 is SGHNT and CDR2 YYREEE (reference sequence). The CDR3 is CASSLEDRFYGYTF. The CDR3 bases are TGTGCCAGCAGCTTGGAGGACAGATTCTATGGCTACACCTTC.

The chain combines TRBV4-2 with TRBJ2-2; TRBD2 agrees at 9 bases. With V trimmed by 0 bases and J by 7 bases, 9 bases remained unmatched. Germline V lookup: CDR1 LGHNA, CDR2 YNFKEQ. The CDR3 is 17 residues long. The CDR3 loop reads CASSQDSGGRAFGELFF. The CDR3 DNA follows: TGTGCCAGCAGCCAAGATTCCGGCGGGAGGGCCTTCGGGGAGCTGTTTTTT.

This sequence joins TRBV11-2 and TRBJ1-2, with 8 nucleotides matching TRBD1. J gave up 8 bases and V 5 bases, and 7 bases lay outside the gene matches. CDR1 and CDR2 (germline): SGHAT, FQNNGV. This CDR3 spans 13 amino acids. This chain's CDR3 is CASSPRTGLGYTF. CDR3 bases: TGTGCCAGCAGCCCCCGGACAGGGCTAGGCTACACCTTC.

DNA for the CDR3: TGTGCCAGCTCACCAATCGGGGGTTCGGGCACAGATACGCAGTATTTT. The encoded protein is CASSPIGGSGTDTQYF. The rearrangement uses TRBV18 and TRBJ2-3; D might be TRBD2 (6 bases). V was cut by 2 bases and J by 1 base, with 13 bases left in between. There are 16 residues in the CDR3. Germline values: CDR1 KGHSH, CDR2 LQKENI.

The V call is TRBV14, the J call TRBJ1-1; the match to TRBD1 covers 7 bases. Trimming removed 4 bases from V and 6 bases from J; junction bases left unmatched: 11. This CDR3 has 15 residues. Germline V gene data show CDR1 as SGHDN and CDR2 as FVKESK. CDR3 residues: CASSPRQGAVAEAFF. CDR3 DNA sequence: TGTGCCAGCAGCCCGAGACAGGGCGCGGTTGCTGAAGCTTTCTTT.

The J gene is TRBJ1-1, the V gene TRBV6-5; a weak D match, TRBD1 (5 bases). The CDR3 covers 14 residues. V was cut by 2 bases and J by 0 bases, with 7 bases left in between. Germline loops: CDR1 MNHEY, CDR2 SVGAGI. CDR3 loop: CASSYGALNTEAFF. DNA for the CDR3: TGTGCCAGCAGTTACGGGGCTTTGAACACTGAAGCTTTCTTT.

The table lists this clone with a few counts. V is TRBV4-1 and J is TRBJ1-3, with 8 bases matching TRBD1. The CDR3 contains 18 residues. Trimming at V came to 1 base and at J to 2 bases, leaving 10 bases not matched to a gene. CDR1 MGHRA and CDR2 YSYEKL come from the germline V gene. The CDR3, as DNA: TGCGCCAGCAGCCAAGGGTCGCAGGGGGCGAAGGCTGGAAACACCATATATTTT. Translating gives CASSQGSQGAKAGNTIYF.

This chain links TRBV9 with TRBJ1-4; 9 bases fit TRBD1. Germline-derived CDR1 and CDR2 are SGDLS and YYNGEE. The CDR3 has 16 residues. J lost 8 bases, V lost 4 bases, and 12 bases had no gene match. The CDR3 sequence: CASSPRTGVLGEKLFF. The DNA of the CDR3 is TGTGCCAGCAGCCCCCGGACAGGGGTTCTCGGAGAAAAACTGTTTTTT.

The rearrangement joins TRBV7-9 to TRBJ1-1; D gene uncertain. Trimming left V 7 bases short and J 1 base short, with 10 bases between. The CDR3 contains 13 residues. The germline CDR1 and CDR2 sequences are SEHNR and FQNEAQ (reference sequence). CDR3 sequence reads: CASTQSQNTEAFF. In DNA, the CDR3 is TGTGCCAGCACCCAGTCACAGAACACTGAAGCTTTCTTT.

As DNA, the CDR3 is TGTGCCTGGAATGGCGGGGGGGCCAAAGAGACCCAGTACTTC. Encoded protein: CAWNGGGAKETQYF. This chain links TRBV30 with TRBJ2-5; 9 bases line up with TRBD2. The junction had 6 bases not matched to a gene; V was cut back by 4 bases and J by 3 bases. Germline CDR1 and CDR2: GTSNPN and SVGIG (reference sequence). The length of the CDR3 is 14 residues.

The genes are TRBV5-1 and TRBJ2-5, with a possible D match to TRBD1 (6 bases). The CDR3 loop spans 15 amino acids. V lost 0 bases, J lost 3 bases, and 12 bases lay in between. Germline V gives CDR1 SGHRS, CDR2 YFSETQ. CDR3 amino acids: CASSLGTDYKETQYF. The DNA for the CDR3 is TGCGCCAGCAGCTTGGGGACAGATTACAAAGAGACCCAGTACTTC.

The sample holds a few counts of this clone. The J gene is TRBJ2-7, the V gene TRBV29-1, with D perhaps TRBD2 (6 bases). This CDR3 region has 14 residues. In germline, CDR1 is SQVTM, CDR2 ANQGSEA. The V end was cut by 2 bases, the J end by 2 bases, with 13 bases between. The CDR3 region has the DNA TGCAGCGTTGAAACGGGGGAGAGCACCTACGAGCAGTACTTC. Residues: CSVETGESTYEQYF.

A remark on this clone: The junction and the germline gene differ at one end; a read error may be behind it. This chain connects TRBV5-4 to TRBJ1-5, with TRBD1 as a possible D gene (5 bases). Germline CDR1 reads SGHNT; CDR2 reads YYREEE (reference sequence). This CDR3 is 12 amino acids long. The CDR3 DNA reads as TGTGCCAGCAGTACTGGGGGAGGGACCCAGGATTTT. It translates to CASSTGGGTQDF.

The V gene is TRBV28, the J gene TRBJ1-5, with 8 bases aligning to TRBD1. Germline V gene lookup returns CDR1 MDHEN and CDR2 SYDVKM. V dropped 2 bases and J dropped 2; count of bases not matched to a gene: 2. This CDR3 contains 15 residues. The chain's CDR3 is CASSLGGQGNQPQHF. The CDR3 bases are TGTGCCAGCAGTTTAGGGGGACAGGGCAATCAGCCCCAGCATTTT. Filled out from reference TRBV28 and TRBJ1-5, the complete variable domain reads DVKVTQSSRYLVKRTGEKVFLECVQDMDHENMFWYRQDPGLGLRLIYFSYDVKMKEKGDIPEGYSVSREKKERFSLILESASTNQTSMYLCASSLGGQGNQPQHFGDGTRLSIL.

The V call is TRBV7-9, the J call TRBJ2-7; TRBD1 might be the D (5 bases). Trimming removed 3 bases at V and 4 bases at J, with 19 bases between. There are 16 residues in the CDR3. The germline V gene has CDR1 SEHNR and CDR2 FQNEAQ (reference sequence). The CDR3 protein is CASSLDTGFFQYEQYF. In DNA form, the CDR3 reads TGTGCCAGCAGCTTGGACACAGGTTTCTTCCAGTACGAGCAGTACTTC.

The V call is TRBV2, the J call TRBJ2-7; TRBD1 might be the D (6 bases). There are 17 residues in the CDR3. The germline CDR1 and CDR2 sequences are SNHLY and FYNNEI. The V end lost 6 bases, the J end lost 0 bases, and 21 bases lay between the germline ends. The CDR3 is CASSRTYVQGSSYEQYF. The CDR3 DNA is TGTGCCAGCAGCCGCACCTACGTCCAGGGGAGCTCCTACGAGCAGTACTTC. Using reference TRBV2 and TRBJ2-7 for the parts outside the CDR3, the full variable domain is EPEVTQTPSHQVTQMGQEVILRCVPISNHLYFYWYRQILGQKVEFLVSFYNNEISEKSEIFDDQFSVERPDGSNFTLKIRSTKLEDSAMYFCASSRTYVQGSSYEQYFGPGTRLTVT.

The chain recombines TRBV13 with TRBJ2-1, with a tentative D call TRBD1 (5 bases). The CDR3 consists of 14 residues. V lost 4 bases to trimming and J lost 3 bases, with 10 bases between them. The germline V gene has CDR1 PRHDT and CDR2 FYEKMQ (reference sequence). The CDR3 spells CASSSLDSYNEQFF. CDR3 bases: TGTGCCAGCAGCTCTCTAGACAGCTACAATGAGCAGTTCTTC.

This sequence joins TRBV5-8 and TRBJ1-2; D is uncertain. The CDR3 extends over 18 amino acids. Germline CDR1 SGHTS, CDR2 YDEGEE. With 0 bases removed from V and 0 bases from J, the gap between germline ends came to 18 bases. The DNA of the CDR3 is TGTGCCAGCAGCTTGGCGGGGATAGACAAGCCCACTAACTATGGCTACACCTTC. Encoded protein: CASSLAGIDKPTNYGYTF.

The V and J genes are TRBV7-2 and TRBJ2-7; no reliable D call. The CDR3 spans 13 residues. Germline CDR1 reads SGHTA; CDR2 reads FQGNSA. The V gene lost 3 bases and the J gene lost 0 bases, with 6 bases spanning the gap. CDR3 coding DNA: TGTGCCAGCAGCTTTTCTGTCTCCTACGAGCAGTACTTC. Protein: CASSFSVSYEQYF.

The chain carries TRBV6-1 and TRBJ1-1; 12 nucleotides align to TRBD1. The CDR3 runs 15 residues. V dropped 6 bases and J dropped 5; count of bases not matched to a gene: 7. CDR1 is MNHNS and CDR2 is SASEGT in the germline V gene. The CDR3 reads CASRKGTGGRTEAFF. CDR3 nucleotide sequence: TGTGCCAGCAGGAAAGGGACAGGGGGCCGGACTGAAGCTTTCTTT.